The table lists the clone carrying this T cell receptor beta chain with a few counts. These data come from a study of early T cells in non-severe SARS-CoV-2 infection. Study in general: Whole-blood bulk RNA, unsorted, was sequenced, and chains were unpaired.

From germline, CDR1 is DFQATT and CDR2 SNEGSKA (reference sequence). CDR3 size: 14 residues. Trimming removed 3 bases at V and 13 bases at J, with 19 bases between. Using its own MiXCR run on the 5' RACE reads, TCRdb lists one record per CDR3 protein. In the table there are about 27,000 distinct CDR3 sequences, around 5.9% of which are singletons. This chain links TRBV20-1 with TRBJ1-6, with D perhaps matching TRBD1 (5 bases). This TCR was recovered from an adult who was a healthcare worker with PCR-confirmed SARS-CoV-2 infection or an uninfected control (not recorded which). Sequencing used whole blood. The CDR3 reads CSARSTGAFNPLHF. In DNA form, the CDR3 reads TGCAGTGCTAGGTCCACCGGGGCCTTTAATCCCCTCCACTTT.